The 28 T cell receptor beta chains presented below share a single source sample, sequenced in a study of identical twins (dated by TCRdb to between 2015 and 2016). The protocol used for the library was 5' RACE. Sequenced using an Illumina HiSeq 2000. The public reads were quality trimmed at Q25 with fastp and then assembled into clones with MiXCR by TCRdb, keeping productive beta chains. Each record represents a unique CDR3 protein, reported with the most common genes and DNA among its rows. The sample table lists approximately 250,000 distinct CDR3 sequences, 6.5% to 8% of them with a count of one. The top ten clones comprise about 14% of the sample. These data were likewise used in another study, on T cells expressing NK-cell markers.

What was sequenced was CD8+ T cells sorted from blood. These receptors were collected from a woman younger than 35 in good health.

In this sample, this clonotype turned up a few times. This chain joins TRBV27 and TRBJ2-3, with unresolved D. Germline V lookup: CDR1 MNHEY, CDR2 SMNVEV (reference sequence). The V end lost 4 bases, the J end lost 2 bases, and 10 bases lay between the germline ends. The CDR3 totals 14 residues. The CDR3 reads CASSSSTLTDTQYF. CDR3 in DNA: TGTGCCAGCAGTTCATCTACCCTCACAGATACGCAGTATTTT.

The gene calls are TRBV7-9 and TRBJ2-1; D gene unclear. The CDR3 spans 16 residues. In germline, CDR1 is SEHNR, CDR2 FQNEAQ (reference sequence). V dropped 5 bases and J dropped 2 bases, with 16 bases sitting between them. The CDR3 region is CASSPRVGEPYNEQFF. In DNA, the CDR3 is TGTGCCAGCAGCCCCCGGGTAGGCGAACCCTACAATGAGCAGTTCTTC.

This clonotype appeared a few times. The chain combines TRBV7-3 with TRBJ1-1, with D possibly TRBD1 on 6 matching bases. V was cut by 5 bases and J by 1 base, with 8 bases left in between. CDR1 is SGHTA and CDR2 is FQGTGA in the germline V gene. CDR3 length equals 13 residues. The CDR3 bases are TGTGCCAGCAGCGAGACAGGGAACACTGAAGCTTTCTTT. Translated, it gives CASSETGNTEAFF. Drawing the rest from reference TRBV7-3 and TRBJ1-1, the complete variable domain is GAGVSQTPSNKVTEKGKYVELRCDPISGHTALYWYRQSLGQGPEFLIYFQGTGAADDSGLPNDRFFAVRPEGSVSTLKIQRTERGDSAVYLCASSETGNTEAFFGQGTRLTVV.

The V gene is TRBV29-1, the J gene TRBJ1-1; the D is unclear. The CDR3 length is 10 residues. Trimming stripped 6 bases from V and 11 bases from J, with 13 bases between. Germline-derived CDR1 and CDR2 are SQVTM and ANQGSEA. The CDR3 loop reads CSVPGGSAFF. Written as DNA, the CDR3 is TGCAGCGTGCCCGGCGGGAGCGCTTTCTTT.

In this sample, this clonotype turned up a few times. The CDR3 reads CASSEGSGGIYEQYF. DNA of the CDR3: TGCGCCAGCAGTGAGGGGTCGGGGGGCATCTACGAGCAGTACTTC. The chain carries TRBV10-1 and TRBJ2-7, with a weak D call TRBD2 (7 bases). V was pared by 2 bases and J by 3 bases, with 14 bases between. This CDR3 is 15 amino acids long. Per the germline V gene, CDR1 is WNHNN and CDR2 is SYGVQD (reference sequence).

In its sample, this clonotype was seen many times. The CDR3 reads CASSRSRPTSGSSYNEQFF. The CDR3 bases are TGTGCCAGCAGCCGTTCGCGCCCTACTAGCGGGAGCTCCTACAATGAGCAGTTCTTC. The chain couples TRBV11-2 to TRBJ2-1; 11 nucleotides match TRBD2. V dropped 5 bases and J dropped 0; count of bases not matched to a gene: 12. Germline V lookup: CDR1 SGHAT, CDR2 FQNNGV. The CDR3 totals 19 residues.

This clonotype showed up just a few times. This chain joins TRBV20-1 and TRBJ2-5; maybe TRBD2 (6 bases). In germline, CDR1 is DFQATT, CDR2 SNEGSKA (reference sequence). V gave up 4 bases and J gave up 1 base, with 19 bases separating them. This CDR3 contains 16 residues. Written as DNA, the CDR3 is TGCAGTGCTATCCGTCATAGCGGTACGCGCCAAGAGACCCAGTACTTC. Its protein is CSAIRHSGTRQETQYF.

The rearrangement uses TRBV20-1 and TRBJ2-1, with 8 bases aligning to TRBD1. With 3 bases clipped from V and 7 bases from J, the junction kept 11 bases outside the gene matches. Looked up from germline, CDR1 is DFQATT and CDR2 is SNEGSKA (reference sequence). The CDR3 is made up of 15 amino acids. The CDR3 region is CSASGQGALGNEQFF. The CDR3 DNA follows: TGCAGTGCTAGCGGCCAGGGGGCTTTAGGTAATGAGCAGTTCTTC.

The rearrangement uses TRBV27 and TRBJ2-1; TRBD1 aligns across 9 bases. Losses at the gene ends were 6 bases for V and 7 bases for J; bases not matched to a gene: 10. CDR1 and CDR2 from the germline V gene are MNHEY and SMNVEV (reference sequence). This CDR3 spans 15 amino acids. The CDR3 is CASSHAGTGLNEQFF. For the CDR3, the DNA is TGTGCCAGCAGCCACGCCGGGACAGGGTTGAATGAGCAGTTCTTC.

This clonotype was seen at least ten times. CDR3 nucleotides: TGTGCCAGCAGCTCAACCGGCAGGGCAGGCCAAGAGACCCAGTACTTC. Protein product: CASSSTGRAGQETQYF. The chain links TRBV12-3 or TRBV12-4 to TRBJ2-5; maybe TRBD1 (5 bases). V lost 6 bases and J 1 base, leaving 18 bases between the germline ends. CDR3 length: 16 amino acids.

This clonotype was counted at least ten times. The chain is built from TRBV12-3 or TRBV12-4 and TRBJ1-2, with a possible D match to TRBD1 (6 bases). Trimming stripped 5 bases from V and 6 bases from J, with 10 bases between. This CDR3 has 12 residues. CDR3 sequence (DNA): TGTGCCAGCAGTCCGGGACAACATGGCTACACCTTC. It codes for CASSPGQHGYTF.

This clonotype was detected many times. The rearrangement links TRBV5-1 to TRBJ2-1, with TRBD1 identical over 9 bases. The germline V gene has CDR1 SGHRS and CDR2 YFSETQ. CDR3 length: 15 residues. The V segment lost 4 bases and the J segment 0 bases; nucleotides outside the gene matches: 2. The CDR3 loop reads CASSPDRGSYNEQFF. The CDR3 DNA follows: TGCGCCAGCAGCCCGGACAGGGGCTCCTACAATGAGCAGTTCTTC.

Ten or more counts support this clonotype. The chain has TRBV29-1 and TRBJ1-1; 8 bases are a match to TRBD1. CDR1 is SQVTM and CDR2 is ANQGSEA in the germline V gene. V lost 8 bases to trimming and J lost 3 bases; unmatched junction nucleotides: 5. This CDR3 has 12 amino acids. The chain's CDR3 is CSLTQGDTEAFF. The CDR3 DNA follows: TGCAGCTTAACACAGGGGGACACTGAAGCTTTCTTT.

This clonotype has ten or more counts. The CDR3 coding sequence is TGTGCCAGCAGCCGGGATCCCAGTGGAGGCAATGAGCAGTTCTTC. As protein: CASSRDPSGGNEQFF. The V gene is TRBV6-4, the J gene TRBJ2-1, with a weak D call TRBD2 (5 bases). Trimming shortened V by 6 bases and J by 6 bases, and 18 bases separated the two germline ends. CDR1 and CDR2 (germline): MRHNA, SNTAGT. The CDR3 is 15 amino acids.

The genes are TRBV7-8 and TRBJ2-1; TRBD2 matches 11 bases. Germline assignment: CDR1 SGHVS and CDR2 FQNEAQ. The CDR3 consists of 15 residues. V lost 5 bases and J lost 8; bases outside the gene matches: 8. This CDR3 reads CASSVVAGGRDEQFF. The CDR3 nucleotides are TGTGCCAGCAGCGTGGTAGCGGGAGGGAGAGATGAGCAGTTCTTC.

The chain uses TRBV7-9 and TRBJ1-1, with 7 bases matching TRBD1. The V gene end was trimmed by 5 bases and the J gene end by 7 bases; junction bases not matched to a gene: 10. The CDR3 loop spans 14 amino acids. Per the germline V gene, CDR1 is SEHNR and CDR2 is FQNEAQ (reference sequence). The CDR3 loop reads CASSLERDRDEAFF. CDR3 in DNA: TGTGCCAGCAGCCTTGAGAGAGACAGGGATGAAGCTTTCTTT.

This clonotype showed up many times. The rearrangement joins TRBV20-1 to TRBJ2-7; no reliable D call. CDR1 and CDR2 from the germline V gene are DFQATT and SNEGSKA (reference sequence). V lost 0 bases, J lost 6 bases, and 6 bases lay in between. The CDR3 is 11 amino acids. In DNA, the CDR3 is TGCAGTGCTAGAGAGCTAGGCGAGCAGTACTTC. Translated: CSARELGEQYF.

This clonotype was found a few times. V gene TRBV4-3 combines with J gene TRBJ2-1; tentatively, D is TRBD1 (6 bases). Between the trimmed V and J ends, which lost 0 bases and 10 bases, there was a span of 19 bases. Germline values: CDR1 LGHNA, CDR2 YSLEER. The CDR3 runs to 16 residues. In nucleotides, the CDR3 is TGCGCCAGCAGCCAAGATGGGGGCGTAGGGACCGTGGAGCAGTTCTTC. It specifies CASSQDGGVGTVEQFF.

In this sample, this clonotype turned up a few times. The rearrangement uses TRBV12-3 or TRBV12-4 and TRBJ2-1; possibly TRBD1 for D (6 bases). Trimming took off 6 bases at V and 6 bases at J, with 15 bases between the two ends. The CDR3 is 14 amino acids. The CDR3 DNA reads TGTGCCAGCAGATCAGGGGTGGCGCCCAATGAGCAGTTCTTC. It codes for CASRSGVAPNEQFF.

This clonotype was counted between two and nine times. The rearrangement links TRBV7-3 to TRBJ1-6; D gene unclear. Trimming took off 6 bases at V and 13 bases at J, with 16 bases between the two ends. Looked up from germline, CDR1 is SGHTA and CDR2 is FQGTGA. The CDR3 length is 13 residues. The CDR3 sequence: CASSNYLGDPLHF. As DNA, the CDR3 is TGTGCCAGCAGTAACTACTTAGGTGATCCCCTCCACTTT. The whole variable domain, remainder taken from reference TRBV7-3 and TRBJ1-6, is GAGVSQTPSNKVTEKGKYVELRCDPISGHTALYWYRQSLGQGPEFLIYFQGTGAADDSGLPNDRFFAVRPEGSVSTLKIQRTERGDSAVYLCASSNYLGDPLHFGNGTRLTVT.

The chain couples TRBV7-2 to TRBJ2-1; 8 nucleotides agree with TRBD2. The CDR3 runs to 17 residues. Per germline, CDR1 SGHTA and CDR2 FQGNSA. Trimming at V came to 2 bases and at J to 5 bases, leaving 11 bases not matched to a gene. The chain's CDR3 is CASSLTAGSGGDNEQFF. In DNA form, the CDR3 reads TGTGCCAGCAGCTTAACAGCGGGGTCGGGGGGGGACAATGAGCAGTTCTTC. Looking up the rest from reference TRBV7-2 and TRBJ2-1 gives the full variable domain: GAGVSQSPSNKVTEKGKDVELRCDPISGHTALYWYRQSLGQGLEFLIYFQGNSAPDKSGLPSDRFSAERTGGSVSTLTIQRTQQEDSAVYLCASSLTAGSGGDNEQFFGPGTRLTVL.

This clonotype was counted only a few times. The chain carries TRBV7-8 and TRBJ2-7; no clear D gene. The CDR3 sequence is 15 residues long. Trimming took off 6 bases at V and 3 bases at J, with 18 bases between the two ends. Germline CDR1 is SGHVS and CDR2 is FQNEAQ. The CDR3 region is CASSTPGPANYEQYF. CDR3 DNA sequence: TGTGCCAGCAGTACTCCCGGGCCAGCTAACTACGAGCAGTACTTC.

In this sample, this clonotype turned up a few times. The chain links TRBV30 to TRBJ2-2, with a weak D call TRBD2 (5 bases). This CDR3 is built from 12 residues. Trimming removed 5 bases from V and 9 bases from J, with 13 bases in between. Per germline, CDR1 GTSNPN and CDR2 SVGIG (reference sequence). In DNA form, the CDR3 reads TGTGCCTGGGGACTCGAAGACTGGGAGCTGTTTTTT. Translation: CAWGLEDWELFF.

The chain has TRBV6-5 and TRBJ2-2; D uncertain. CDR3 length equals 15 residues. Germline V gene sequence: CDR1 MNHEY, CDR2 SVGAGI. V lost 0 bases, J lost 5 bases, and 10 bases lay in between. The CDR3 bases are TGTGCCAGCAGTTACTCGATTGCCGGAACCGGGGAGCTGTTTTTT. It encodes CASSYSIAGTGELFF.

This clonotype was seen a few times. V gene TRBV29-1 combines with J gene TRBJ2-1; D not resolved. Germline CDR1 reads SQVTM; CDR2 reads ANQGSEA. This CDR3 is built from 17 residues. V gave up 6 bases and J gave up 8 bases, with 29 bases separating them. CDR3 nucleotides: TGCAGCGTAGCCGGGCCCCTAAAGAGTCCTACGGGCGATGAGCAGTTCTTC. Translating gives CSVAGPLKSPTGDEQFF.

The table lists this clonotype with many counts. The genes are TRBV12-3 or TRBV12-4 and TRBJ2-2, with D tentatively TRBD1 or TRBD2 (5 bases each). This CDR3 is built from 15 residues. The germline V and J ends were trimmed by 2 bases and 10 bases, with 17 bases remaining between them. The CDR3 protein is CASSLSGTAREELFF. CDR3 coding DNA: TGTGCCAGCAGTTTATCCGGGACCGCGAGGGAGGAGCTGTTTTTT.

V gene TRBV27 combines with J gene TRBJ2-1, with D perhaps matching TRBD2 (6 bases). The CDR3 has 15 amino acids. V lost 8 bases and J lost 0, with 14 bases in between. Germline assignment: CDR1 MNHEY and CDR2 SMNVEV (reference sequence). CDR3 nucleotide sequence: TGTGCCAGCCACACGGGGGACTCCTCCTACAATGAGCAGTTCTTC. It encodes CASHTGDSSYNEQFF.

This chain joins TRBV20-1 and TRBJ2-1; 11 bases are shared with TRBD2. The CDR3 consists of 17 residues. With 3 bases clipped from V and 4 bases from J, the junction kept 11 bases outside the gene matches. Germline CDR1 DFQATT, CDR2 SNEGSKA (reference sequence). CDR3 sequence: CSARGSTSGALYNEQFF. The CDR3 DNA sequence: TGCAGTGCTAGGGGTTCGACTAGCGGGGCCTTATACAATGAGCAGTTCTTC.